Sequencing of this T cell receptor (beta chain) was carried out in a study of beta chain features in type 1 diabetes. Germline assignment: CDR1 LGHNA and CDR2 YSLEER. Losses at the gene ends were 1 base for V and 5 bases for J; bases not matched to a gene: 6. CDR3 size: 15 residues. Expressed TCRB transcripts got sequenced, as all isolated RNA was reverse transcribed. Produced via immunoSEQ multiplex PCR; TCRdb's table is partial and in-frame only. The sample includes roughly 290,000 clones, under 8.5% of them seen just once. The receptor was isolated from a woman under 30 in good health. This chain joins TRBV4-3 and TRBJ2-3, with 7 bases that match TRBD2. The sample comprised central memory CD4+ T cells from blood. Here the CDR3 reads CASSQGVIAGDTQYF. DNA for the CDR3: TGCGCCAGCAGCCAAGGGGTGATAGCGGGAGATACGCAGTATTTT.